Included here is one T cell receptor beta chain sequence, with context. Its cognate antigen is unknown. The CDR3 extends over 16 amino acids. Trimming removed 0 bases at V and 0 bases at J, with 10 bases between. Looked up from germline, CDR1 is SGHKS and CDR2 is YYEKEE (reference sequence). The PCR employed 60 Vbeta primers together with 13 Jbeta primers. The protocol was immunoSEQ multiplex PCR, while the TCRdb copy is restricted to in-frame clones and leaves out a portion. The table shows 100,000 to 150,000 clones, with around 70% occurring only once. The sample originates from a study of cytomegalovirus exposure and HLA in healthy donors. Regarding the study as a whole: Presence/absence analyses took donor sequencing depth as roughly uniform. The study put 150 or so TCR beta chains on its list as cytomegalovirus-associated. A prior analysis recorded that most TCR beta V segments were productive about 87% or about 30% of the time. The classifier reportedly diagnosed cytomegalovirus status with high sensitivity and specificity.

Sequencing was done on a sample of PBMCs. The clonotype originates from a woman aged 40-49 years in good health and CMV-seropositive. The V gene is TRBV5-5, the J gene TRBJ1-3; D gene ambiguous. The CDR3 loop is CASSLDYSGSGNTIYF. The CDR3 DNA sequence: TGTGCCAGCAGCTTGGACTATTCGGGCTCTGGAAACACCATATATTTT.